This T cell receptor (beta chain) was sequenced for a study of blood T cell repertoires in COVID-19. The overall study: Italy, Spain and the United States were the sources of the convalescent and acute COVID-19 samples. Sample material is recorded as cDNA or gDNA derived from T cells, B-cell-depleted T cells, or PBMCs.

As originally analysed: By means of reference gene primer amplification, nucleated cell counts were estimated. The assay was immunoSEQ multiplex PCR, and TCRdb's table has in-frame clones only and misses some. That table furnishes V, J and clone size, whereas the DNA furnished D and trimming. The sample yields more than 150,000 clones, about 86% seen once. V was clipped by 3 bases and J by 6 bases; unmatched bases: 14. This CDR3 is built from 16 residues. Germline CDR1 reads KGHSH; CDR2 reads LQKENI. This TCR came from a man aged 55 to 70 with acute or convalescent COVID-19. The sequencing sample was made of peripheral blood. The chain is built from TRBV18 and TRBJ2-7; TRBD1 aligns across 7 bases. CDR3 in amino acids: CASSPSGDRAVGEQYF. The CDR3 coding sequence is TGTGCCAGCTCACCTTCCGGTGACAGGGCGGTCGGCGAGCAGTACTTC. Based on the CDR3 plus reference TRBV18 and TRBJ2-7, the full variable domain is NAGVMQNPRHLVRRRGQEARLRCSPMKGHSHVYWYRQLPEEGLKFMVYLQKENIIDESGMPKERFSAEFPKEGPSILRIQQVVRGDSAAYFCASSPSGDRAVGEQYFGPGTRLTVT.